What follows are 11 T cell receptor beta chains derived from one specimen sequenced in a study of cytomegalovirus exposure and HLA in healthy donors (dated by TCRdb to the late 2010s). Library prep was done by the immunoSEQ multiplex PCR assay. A mixture of 60 forward primers for TCR Vbeta segments and 13 reverse primers for TCR Jbeta segments was used in the multiplex PCR. The table was pulled from immuneACCESS by TCRdb, which kept in-frame rearrangements only. Such tables lose some clones; where checked, under half of the loss comes from unresolved V genes, and the rest has no known cause. The sample data list 85,000 to 120,000 clones, and 65% to 80% of these were observed just once. The ten largest clones take up roughly 3.6% of the sample. Material for sequencing was PBMCs. Receptors were obtained from a man in his sixties in good health and CMV-seronegative.

The chain uses TRBV4-3 and TRBJ2-7, with 11 bases that match TRBD2. Trimming removed 3 bases from V and 4 bases from J; junction bases left unmatched: 5. The CDR3 sequence is 15 residues long. The germline gives CDR1 LGHNA, CDR2 YSLEER. The CDR3 loop reads CASSQLAGGLYEQYF. For the CDR3, the DNA is TGCGCCAGCAGCCAGCTAGCGGGGGGCTTGTACGAGCAGTACTTC.

This clone was observed a few times. This chain uses TRBV7-9 with TRBJ2-3; 10 nucleotides agree with TRBD2. Germline V gene lookup returns CDR1 SEHNR and CDR2 FQNEAQ (reference sequence). V shed 5 bases, J shed 5 bases, and the junction held 13 bases outside the gene matches. The CDR3 runs 17 residues. DNA for the CDR3: TGTGCCAGCAGCCCGGGGGGGACTAGCGCCACGGGAGATACGCAGTATTTT. This encodes CASSPGGTSATGDTQYF.

This clone was detected a few times. The chain couples TRBV4-1 to TRBJ2-5; D is perhaps TRBD2 (5 bases). The CDR3 runs 12 residues. Deletions cut 0 bases from V and 9 bases from J, with 8 bases between. Germline CDR1 is MGHRA and CDR2 is YSYEKL. CDR3 nucleotides: TGCGCCAGCAGCCAAGATACCGGGGCCCAGTACTTC. It specifies CASSQDTGAQYF.

This clone was recorded a few times. The chain couples TRBV9 to TRBJ1-6; 10 positions match TRBD1. The germline CDR1 and CDR2 sequences are SGDLS and YYNGEE. Trimming cost V 4 bases and J 2 bases; bases outside gene matches: 12. This CDR3 spans 19 amino acids. CDR3 protein: CASSSPGQGFGTYNSPLHF. The CDR3 coding sequence is TGTGCCAGCAGCTCTCCGGGACAGGGGTTTGGGACCTATAATTCACCCCTCCACTTT.

V gene TRBV5-4 combines with J gene TRBJ2-5, with TRBD2 matching over 13 bases. This CDR3 is 19 amino acids long. Germline-derived CDR1 and CDR2 are SGHNT and YYREEE (reference sequence). J lost 0 bases, V lost 0 bases, and 8 bases had no gene match. The CDR3 is CASSLVMQLAGGNQETQYF. CDR3 coding DNA: TGTGCCAGCAGCTTGGTAATGCAACTAGCGGGGGGGAACCAAGAGACCCAGTACTTC.

V and J are TRBV2 and TRBJ1-1; maybe TRBD1 (5 bases). V lost 4 bases and J lost 1, with 10 bases in between. Germline V gene sequence: CDR1 SNHLY, CDR2 FYNNEI. The CDR3 contains 14 residues. The CDR3 bases are TGTGCCAGCAGTGGGCCCCAGGGGAACACTGAAGCTTTCTTT. Translating it yields CASSGPQGNTEAFF.

The J gene is TRBJ2-5, the V gene TRBV30, with D possibly matching TRBD1 (6 bases). Between the trimmed V and J ends, which lost 3 bases and 5 bases, there was a span of 22 bases. The CDR3 length is 16 residues. Germline loops: CDR1 GTSNPN, CDR2 SVGIG (reference sequence). The CDR3 nucleotides read TGTGCCTGGAGGCCCACCCTGGGCAGGGGAGTTGAGACCCAGTACTTC. This sequence encodes CAWRPTLGRGVETQYF.

The rearrangement links TRBV7-9 to TRBJ1-6; D perhaps matches TRBD1 (6 bases). The CDR3 contains 14 residues. The germline gives CDR1 SEHNR, CDR2 FQNEAQ (reference sequence). Trimming cost V 2 bases and J 10 bases, with 12 bases left between them. In DNA form, the CDR3 reads TGTGCCAGCAGCTTAACACAGGGTAACTCACCCCTCCACTTT. It translates to CASSLTQGNSPLHF.

V usage is TRBV7-2 and J usage is TRBJ2-5; D might be TRBD1 (6 bases). V lost 5 bases to trimming and J lost 2 bases, with 12 bases between them. This CDR3 spans 14 amino acids. Per germline, CDR1 SGHTA and CDR2 FQGNSA. The CDR3 nucleotides are TGTGCCAGCAGCCCGACAGGCCCTCAAGAGACCCAGTACTTC. Translating gives CASSPTGPQETQYF.

The chain combines TRBV7-2 with TRBJ2-2, with TRBD1 identical over 8 bases. The CDR3 has 18 amino acids. V trimming: 7 bases; J trimming: 4 bases; junction bases outside the gene matches: 17. Germline V lookup: CDR1 SGHTA, CDR2 FQGNSA. CDR3 sequence: CASTPRGRDRSSTGELFF. CDR3 DNA: TGTGCCAGCACCCCCAGGGGTAGGGACAGGTCATCCACCGGGGAGCTGTTTTTT.

A note on this clone: Germline and junction disagree at one end, which may indicate a read error. V gene TRBV7-8 combines with J gene TRBJ2-3; 7 nucleotides agree with TRBD1. CDR3 length equals 12 residues. Germline V gene sequence: CDR1 SGHVS, CDR2 FQNEAQ. The CDR3 nucleotides read TGTGCCAGCAGCTCCGGGACAGAGCCTCGCAATTTT. It yields the protein CASSSGTEPRNF.